This T cell receptor beta chain appears in the sequencing data of a study of cytomegalovirus exposure and HLA in healthy donors. In the study overall: When roughly 420 donors were genotyped, roughly 82% of them were found to fall in the Caucasian-associated ancestry cluster.

The CDR3 length is 14 residues. The V and J ends lost 5 bases and 3 bases, in that order; junction bases with no gene match: 6. Germline assignment: CDR1 MDHEN and CDR2 SYDVKM. PCR was performed using 60 Vbeta and 13 Jbeta primers. Assay: immunoSEQ multiplex PCR; the TCRdb copy retains only in-frame clones and omits some. The sample contains tens of thousands of clones, less than 10% of which appear only once. This clone was seen a few times. Its antigen is unidentified. General study findings and limits: Later analysis reportedly placed an Asian-associated ancestry cluster below the roughly 680-donor mean in N-insertions. Researchers reported in a later analysis that a missense DCLRE1C variant was tied to TCR beta V- and J-gene trimming. Analyses of presence and absence presupposed an approximately uniform sequencing depth across donors.

This receptor was identified in a man aged 50 to 60 in good health and CMV-seronegative. The rearrangement links TRBV28 to TRBJ2-5; 7 bases are a match to TRBD1. The sample comprised PBMCs. The DNA for the CDR3 is TGTGCCAGCAGTCCGCCCGGGACAGAAGAGACCCAGTACTTC. Its protein product is CASSPPGTEETQYF.